The clone carrying this TCR beta chain was observed a handful of times. Its antigen remains unidentified. Every one of the donors was a healthy Caucasian. TCRdb reanalysed the 5' RACE reads using MiXCR and keeps one entry per CDR3 protein. This table holds about 570,000 distinct CDR3 sequences, 9.5% to 10% found once. The data derive from a study of identical twins. Findings of the study overall: Invariant MAIT and iNKT cells are populations that could partly confound zero-insertion analyses.

The CDR3 covers 14 residues. Trimming cost V 0 bases and J 5 bases, with 10 bases left between them. Germline lookup yields CDR1 SGHTA and CDR2 FQGNSA. Another study also made use of these data, one on yellow fever vaccine responses in identical twins. As that study records: The authors reported partly convergent, partly personalized vaccine responses in identical twins.

The source of this sequence is a woman aged 18 to 35 in good health. The rearrangement joins TRBV7-2 to TRBJ1-2; D uncertain. The material sequenced was PBMCs. DNA of the CDR3: TGTGCCAGCAGCTTAGCGTGGACGGCTTATGGCTACACCTTC. Protein: CASSLAWTAYGYTF.